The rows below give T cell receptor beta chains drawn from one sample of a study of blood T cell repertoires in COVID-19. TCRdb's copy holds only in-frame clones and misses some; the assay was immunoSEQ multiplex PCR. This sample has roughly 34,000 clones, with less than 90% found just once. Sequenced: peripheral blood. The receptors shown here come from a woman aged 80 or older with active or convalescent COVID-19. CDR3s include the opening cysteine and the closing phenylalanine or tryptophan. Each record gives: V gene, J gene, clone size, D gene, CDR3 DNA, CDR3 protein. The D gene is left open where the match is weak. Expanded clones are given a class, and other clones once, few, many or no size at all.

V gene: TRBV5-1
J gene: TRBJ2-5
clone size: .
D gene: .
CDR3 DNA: TGCGCCAGCAGCTCCGACAGTCTTGAGACCCAGTACTTC
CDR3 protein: CASSSDSLETQYF

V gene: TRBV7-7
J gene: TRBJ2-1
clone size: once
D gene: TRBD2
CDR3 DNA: TGTGCCAGCAGCGCAACCTGGCTAGCGGGGCCCAATGAGCAGTTCTTC
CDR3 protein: CASSATWLAGPNEQFF

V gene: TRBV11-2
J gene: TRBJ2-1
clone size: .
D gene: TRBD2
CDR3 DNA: TGTGCCAGCAGCTTACGCGGTAGCGGGGCGATTGTGTCCTACAATGAGCAGTTCTTC
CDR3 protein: CASSLRGSGAIVSYNEQFF

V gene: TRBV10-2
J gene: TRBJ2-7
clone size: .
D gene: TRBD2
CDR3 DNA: TGCGCCAGCAGGACTAGCGGGGGGACCTACGAGCAGTACTTC
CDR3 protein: CASRTSGGTYEQYF

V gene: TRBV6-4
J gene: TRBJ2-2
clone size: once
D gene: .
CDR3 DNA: TGTGCCAGCCCCCGGGGGGGGACAGAAAGCACCGGGGAGCTGTTTTTT
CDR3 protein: CASPRGGTESTGELFF

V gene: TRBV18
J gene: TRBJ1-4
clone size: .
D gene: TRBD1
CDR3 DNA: TGTGCCAGCTCACCGGGACAGCCTAATGAAAAACTGTTTTTT
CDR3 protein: CASSPGQPNEKLFF

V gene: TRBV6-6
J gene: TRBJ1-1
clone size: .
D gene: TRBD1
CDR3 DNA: TGTGCCAGCAGTCACCGGGACAGCAACACTGAAGCTTTCTTT
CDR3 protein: CASSHRDSNTEAFF

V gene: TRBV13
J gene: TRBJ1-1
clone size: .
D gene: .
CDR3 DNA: TGTGCCAGCAGCTTCGGACAGAACACTGAAGCTTTCTTT
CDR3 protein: CASSFGQNTEAFF

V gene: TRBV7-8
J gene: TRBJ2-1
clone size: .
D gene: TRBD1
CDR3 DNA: TGTGCCAGCAGCACCCGGGACAGGGGCTACAATGAGCAGTTCTTC
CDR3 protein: CASSTRDRGYNEQFF

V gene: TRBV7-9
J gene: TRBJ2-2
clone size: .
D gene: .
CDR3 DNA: TGTGCCAGCAGCTTAGTAGTAAACACCGGGGAGCTGTTTTTT
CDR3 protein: CASSLVVNTGELFF

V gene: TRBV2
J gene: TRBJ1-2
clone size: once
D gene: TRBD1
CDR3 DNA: TGTGCCAGCAGTGATCAACAGGGGGCCTATGGCTACACCTTC
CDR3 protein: CASSDQQGAYGYTF

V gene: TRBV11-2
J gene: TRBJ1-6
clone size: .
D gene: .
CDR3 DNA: TGTGCCAGCAGCTTCCCAGGAGGGACCCTCCACTTT
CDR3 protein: CASSFPGGTLHF

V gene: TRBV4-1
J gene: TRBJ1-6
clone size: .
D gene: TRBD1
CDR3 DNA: TGCGCCAGCAGCCAAGACAGGGGGCGATCCTATAATTCACCCCTCCACTTT
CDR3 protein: CASSQDRGRSYNSPLHF

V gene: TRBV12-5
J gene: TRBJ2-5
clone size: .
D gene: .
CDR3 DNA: TGTGCTAGTGGTATGGGGCGGGGTCAAGAGACCCAGTACTTC
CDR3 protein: CASGMGRGQETQYF

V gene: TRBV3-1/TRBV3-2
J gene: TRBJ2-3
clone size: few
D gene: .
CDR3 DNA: TGTGCCAGCAGCCAACCCGGACTACCACTCGCGGATACGCAGTATTTT
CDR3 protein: CASSQPGLPLADTQYF

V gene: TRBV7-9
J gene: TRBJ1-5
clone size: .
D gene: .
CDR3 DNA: TGTGCCAGCAGCTTAGAAGGGGTTCCCAATCAGCCCCAGCATTTT
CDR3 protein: CASSLEGVPNQPQHF

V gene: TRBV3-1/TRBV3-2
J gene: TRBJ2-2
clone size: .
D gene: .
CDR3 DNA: TGTGCCAGCAGCCAAGTCCCTTCGCAGGGGGGCACCGGGGAGCTGTTTTTT
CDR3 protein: CASSQVPSQGGTGELFF

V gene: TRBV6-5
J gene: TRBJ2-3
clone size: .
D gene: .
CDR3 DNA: TGTGCCAGCAGACGACAGGGAGGCGCAGATACGCAGTATTTT
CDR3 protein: CASRRQGGADTQYF

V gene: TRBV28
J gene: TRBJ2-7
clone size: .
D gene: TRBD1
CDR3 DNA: TGTGCCAGCAGTTTCGGGACAGGGGGCTACGAGCAGTACTTC
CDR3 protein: CASSFGTGGYEQYF

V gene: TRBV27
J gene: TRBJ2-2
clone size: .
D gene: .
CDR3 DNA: TGTGCCAGCAGTTTATCGGGCGGCAGGGGGAACACCGGGGAGCTGTTTTTT
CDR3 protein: CASSLSGGRGNTGELFF

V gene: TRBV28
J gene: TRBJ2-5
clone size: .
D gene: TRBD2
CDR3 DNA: TGTGCCAGCAGTTGGACTAGCGGGGGAGGGACCCAGTACTTC
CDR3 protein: CASSWTSGGGTQYF

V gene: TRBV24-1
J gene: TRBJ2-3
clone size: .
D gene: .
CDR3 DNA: TGTGCCACCAGTGATCCCACAGGGTATACGCAGTATTTT
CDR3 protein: CATSDPTGYTQYF

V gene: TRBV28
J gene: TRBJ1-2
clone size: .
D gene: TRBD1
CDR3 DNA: TGTGCCAGCAGTAGGACAGGGGGTTTCTATGGCTACACCTTC
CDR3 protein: CASSRTGGFYGYTF

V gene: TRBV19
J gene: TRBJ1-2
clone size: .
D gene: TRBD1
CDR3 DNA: TGTGCCAGTAGGGGACAGCCCTATGGCTACACCTTC
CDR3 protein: CASRGQPYGYTF

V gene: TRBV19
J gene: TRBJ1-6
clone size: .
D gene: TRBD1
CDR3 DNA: TGTGCCAGTAGTATTCAGGGGGATAATTCACCCCTCCACTTT
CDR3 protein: CASSIQGDNSPLHF

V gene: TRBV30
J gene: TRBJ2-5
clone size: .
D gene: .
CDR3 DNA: TGTGCCTGGAGTAGTCTAGTATTTAATCAAGAGACCCAGTACTTC
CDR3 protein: CAWSSLVFNQETQYF

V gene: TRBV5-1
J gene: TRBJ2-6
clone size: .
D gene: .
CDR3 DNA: TGCGCCAGCCATCCGGGACAACAATACTCTGGGGCCAACGTCCTGACTTTC
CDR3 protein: CASHPGQQYSGANVLTF

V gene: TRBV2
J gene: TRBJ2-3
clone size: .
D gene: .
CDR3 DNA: TGTGCCAGCAGGAGGGAAGATACGCAGTATTTT
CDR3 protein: CASRREDTQYF